A single sample gave rise to the 15 T cell receptor beta chains below, sequenced in a study of T cells in Graves' hyperthyroidism and ophthalmopathy. Template material for amplifying TCR beta CDR3 regions consisted of RNA transcripts. A first-round RT-PCR of the TCR CDR3 used the HTBI primer set. TCRdb passed the multiplex PCR reads through MiXCR, listing each CDR3 protein once. The sample lists roughly 500,000 distinct CDR3 sequences, under 60% occurring once. Sequencing was done on a sample of peripheral blood or thyroid tissue (not recorded which). The receptors were gathered from an adult woman with Graves' disease, either hyperthyroidism or ophthalmopathy (not recorded which).

This clonotype was seen more than once but under ten times. V is TRBV2 and J is TRBJ1-5; no reliable D call. The CDR3 spans 17 residues. Germline V lookup: CDR1 SNHLY, CDR2 FYNNEI. V lost 1 base and J lost 0, with 13 bases in between. The CDR3 DNA reads TGTGCCAGCAGTGAAGTCCTGCTTAGGTATAGCAATCAGCCCCAGCATTTT. Protein: CASSEVLLRYSNQPQHF.

The chain couples TRBV10-3 to TRBJ2-7, with D tentatively TRBD1 (6 bases). V lost 3 bases and J 6 bases, leaving 12 bases between the germline ends. Germline V CDR1 and CDR2: ENHRY, SYGVKD. The CDR3 has 13 amino acids. In DNA form, the CDR3 reads TGTGCCATCAGTGAATCAGGGGTGAGCGAGCAGTACTTC. This translates into CAISESGVSEQYF.

Ten or more counts support this clonotype. V usage is TRBV7-9 and J usage is TRBJ1-6; D is unresolved. This CDR3 region has 17 residues. Trimming left V 6 bases short and J 0 bases short, with 15 bases between. Germline lookup yields CDR1 SEHNR and CDR2 FQNEAQ (reference sequence). In DNA form, the CDR3 reads TGTGCCAGCAGTCGGGATAAGGCGAGCTCCTATAATTCACCCCTCCACTTT. It is translated as CASSRDKASSYNSPLHF.

This clonotype was detected only once. The CDR3 loop is CASSLKPGEAFF. The CDR3 DNA reads as TGTGCCAGCAGCTTAAAGCCGGGAGAAGCTTTCTTT. V gene TRBV7-9 combines with J gene TRBJ1-1; D is unclear. Per germline, CDR1 SEHNR and CDR2 FQNEAQ (reference sequence). The ends were cut back, 2 bases at V and 8 bases at J, with 9 bases in the middle. This CDR3 comprises 12 residues.

The V and J genes are TRBV10-3 and TRBJ2-5; 7 positions agree with TRBD1. The CDR3 spans 15 residues. Germline V lookup: CDR1 ENHRY, CDR2 SYGVKD. J was trimmed by 7 bases and V by 7 bases; bases with no gene match: 15. The CDR3 DNA sequence: TGTGCCATCAACGAGGGGGCGGTCGGGACGGGGACCCAGTACTTC. Residues: CAINEGAVGTGTQYF.

The CDR3 is CASSQSWNRGPSNSPLHF. The DNA for the CDR3 is TGTGCCAGCAGCCAGAGTTGGAACAGGGGGCCGTCTAATTCACCCCTCCACTTT. The V call is TRBV14, the J call TRBJ1-6; 9 nucleotides line up with TRBD1. The CDR3 has 18 residues. V lost 3 bases, J lost 6 bases, and 12 bases stayed unmatched. Germline CDR1 SGHDN, CDR2 FVKESK.

This clonotype was counted ten times or more. The V gene is TRBV10-3, the J gene TRBJ1-1; tentatively, D is TRBD1 (6 bases). This CDR3 comprises 17 residues. Germline assignment: CDR1 ENHRY and CDR2 SYGVKD. V dropped 0 bases and J dropped 1 base, with 15 bases sitting between them. The CDR3 here is CAISESPGWGANTEAFF. The CDR3 region has the DNA TGTGCCATCAGTGAGTCCCCGGGGTGGGGGGCGAACACTGAAGCTTTCTTT.

For this clonotype: This sequence may be a read error, since a much larger clone differs from it by one base. The CDR3 reads CASQGGNTIYF. In DNA form, the CDR3 reads TGTGCCAGTCAGGGGGGGAACACCATATATTTT. The chain combines TRBV12-3 or TRBV12-4 with TRBJ1-3; 7 nucleotides agree with TRBD1. The CDR3 is 11 residues long. J gave up 7 bases and V 9 bases, and 3 bases lay outside the gene matches.

This clonotype was observed many times. J is TRBJ2-5 and V is TRBV7-8; TRBD2 aligns across 10 bases. V was pared by 1 base and J by 7 bases, with 6 bases of the junction left unmatched. This CDR3 comprises 15 residues. Germline CDR1 and CDR2: SGHVS and FQNEAQ. The CDR3 spells CASSLVASGSGTQYF. Here the CDR3 DNA reads TGTGCCAGCAGCTTAGTGGCTAGCGGGAGTGGGACCCAGTACTTC.

Written as DNA, the CDR3 is TGTGCCATGACGACCCCTCTGCGTGAAGCTTTCTTT. Amino acid sequence: CAMTTPLREAFF. The chain joins TRBV6-5 to TRBJ1-1; D gene ambiguous. V lost 10 bases, J lost 7 bases, and 16 bases lay in between. Germline CDR1 and CDR2: MNHEY and SVGAGI. The CDR3 extends over 12 amino acids.

This clonotype appeared many times. The V call is TRBV27, the J call TRBJ1-1, with D hard to call. Germline loops: CDR1 MNHEY, CDR2 SMNVEV (reference sequence). Trimming removed 5 bases from V and 11 bases from J, with 18 bases in between. The CDR3 has 13 residues. This CDR3 reads CASSPTRHLEAFF. DNA of the CDR3: TGTGCCAGCAGTCCAACCAGGCACTTGGAGGCTTTCTTT.

This clonotype has a count of ten or more. This chain links TRBV20-1 with TRBJ1-1; D possibly corresponds to TRBD1 (6 bases). Germline assignment: CDR1 DFQATT and CDR2 SNEGSKA (reference sequence). The CDR3 consists of 14 residues. V lost 3 bases and J 5 bases, leaving 16 bases between the germline ends. The DNA for the CDR3 is TGCAGTGCTAGGAGTGGGGGGGCGGTAACTGAAGCTTTCTTT. This codes for CSARSGGAVTEAFF.

This clonotype showed up many times. The V call is TRBV11-1, the J call TRBJ1-1; no definite D call. Germline CDR1 reads SGHAT; CDR2 reads FQDESV (reference sequence). The germline V and J ends were trimmed by 11 bases and 3 bases, with 22 bases remaining between them. The CDR3 is 15 residues long. The CDR3 sequence: CASTGFQAGYTEAFF. The CDR3 nucleotides are TGTGCCTCCACCGGATTTCAGGCGGGGTACACTGAAGCTTTCTTT.

The gene calls are TRBV14 and TRBJ1-1; weak D call: TRBD1 (5 bases). Per germline, CDR1 SGHDN and CDR2 FVKESK. This CDR3 spans 15 amino acids. V lost 1 base, J lost 1 base, and 10 bases lay in between. The CDR3: CASSQVVGPNTEAFF. The DNA of the CDR3 is TGTGCCAGCAGCCAAGTCGTGGGGCCGAACACTGAAGCTTTCTTT.

The chain couples TRBV10-3 to TRBJ1-2; a weak D match, TRBD1 (6 bases). This CDR3 is built from 13 residues. From germline, CDR1 is ENHRY and CDR2 SYGVKD. V was pared by 7 bases and J by 4 bases, with 13 bases between. In nucleotides, the CDR3 is TGTGCCATCAAACACCCCAGGGGCTATGGCTACACCTTC. Amino acid sequence: CAIKHPRGYGYTF.